This T cell receptor (beta chain) stems from a study of cytomegalovirus exposure and HLA in healthy donors (dated by TCRdb to 2016 to 2017). With respect to the entire study: An earlier analysis of several hundred of the donors reported approximately 290 Gb of sequence data and approximately 110 million unique TCR beta sequences from some 180 million T cells. Around 320 gigabases of sequencing data and tens of millions of unique TCR sequences were included in an early release covering about 700 HLA-typed donors. Of the approximately 400 genotyped donors, about 80% fell in the genetic ancestry cluster associated with self-reported Caucasian donors. The study aimed to test whether cataloging public T cell receptors could reveal signatures of past pathogen exposure. Using immunosequencing, the study profiled T cell repertoires from 550 to 750 subjects and related those repertoires to cytomegalovirus serostatus. In addition to the first cohort of 650 to 750 subjects, a separate validation cohort of approximately 130 different subjects was used. To predict cytomegalovirus infection status, the study combined high-throughput TCR immunosequencing, statistical association of individual TCRs with disease status, and machine learning. A later analysis re-analyzed previously published TCR beta repertoires from 660 or so donors and added high-resolution HLA genotyping to study TCR occurrence patterns. Rather than using new phenotypic data, the later analysis identified candidate immune exposures from TCR beta sequences and from how often those sequences occurred across donors. An earlier analysis of around 540 of the donors applied high-throughput TCR beta sequencing to assess whether each TCR beta V gene segment acted as functional or pseudogenic. Donor age, sex, ethnicity and CMV serostatus were compiled together with the repertoire data. Genome-wide SNP genotypes for about three fifths of the roughly 670 donors were used in a later genetic analysis, which treated that subset as a discovery cohort. Every discovery cohort repertoire had been produced on one sequencing platform. HLA typing covered class I and class II loci at four-digit resolution. Typing coverage varied by locus: about 620-630 donors for A, B, C, DRB1 and DQB1; more than 500 for DQA1; around 570 for DPA1; roughly 470 for DPB1. Five DR-DQ haplotypes were treated as single units for association and clustering because of strong linkage in the cohort. Among roughly 400 genotyped donors of the cohort, an average of about 240,000 unique TCR beta nucleotide sequences were sequenced per donor, roughly 18% of them non-productive.

In total, approximately 690 healthy bone marrow donors made up the cohort. At the time of sampling, every cohort member was nominally healthy, though immune exposures that went unrecorded were likely present. The donor tested CMV seronegative and was one of the 352 seronegative cohort members. Every donor gave a peripheral blood sample, and the peripheral blood mononuclear cells from that sample were used for TCR beta sequencing. Genomic DNA was extracted from the blood cell samples with the Qiagen DNeasy Blood Extraction Kit. About this clone: Its recognized antigen is unknown. No quality values exist for individual bases; no much larger clone is one base distant.

The paper as a whole reports these results and caveats: A further reported finding was that TCR beta sequences accurately predicted the HLA-A and HLA-B alleles for most subjects in the first cohort. According to a later analysis, most CMV-associated TCR beta chains appeared to be HLA-restricted, and the HLA associations seemed to be driven largely by CMV exposure. The classifier was reported to diagnose cytomegalovirus status with high specificity and sensitivity in both the original cohort and the validation cohort. A total of roughly 160 TCR beta chains were listed by the study as associated with cytomegalovirus. This cohort had only TCR beta chains sequenced, and the lack of alpha or paired-chain data limited which features could be detected. Assigning TCR associations to individual alleles was difficult when HLA alleles, especially DR and DQ, strongly co-occurred. Because some donors lacked HLA typing at each locus, the association tests relied only on the typed subset. An association between a missense DCLRE1C variant and V-gene and J-gene trimming of TCR beta chains was found in a later genetic analysis and replicated in an independent cohort. An earlier analysis of around 600 of the donors showed that most TCR beta V segments appeared in productive rearrangements either about 90% or about 30% of the time, which broadly matched IMGT annotations. In a later genetic analysis, fewer N-insertions in productive TCRs were reported among donors in an Asian-associated ancestry cluster than the roughly 710-donor mean. A later analysis reported that several top co-occurrence clusters appeared linked to parvovirus B19, influenza, CMV and Epstein-Barr virus. The authors suggested that the approach could potentially be generalized to other disease states and immunological phenotypes. Across donors, most TCR sequences were observed very rarely, whereas some public TCRs were present in many individuals. A group of highly shared sequence variants was considered likely to be a technical artifact of the sequencing pipeline. The earlier analysis of nearly 600 of the donors excluded seventeen rarely observed V segments, including chromosome 9 orphons, because counts were too low. In a later analysis, the rate of TCR association differed among HLA loci, with DRB1 alleles having the most associated TCRs and HLA-C alleles having the fewest. A few of the identified cytomegalovirus-associated TCR beta chains were confirmed in vitro to be specific for cytomegalovirus antigens. In a later analysis, HLA-associated TCR beta chains showed more clonal expansion and lower generation probabilities than non-associated chains that were equally common. For the cohort, immune exposure information was limited to CMV serostatus. Linkage disequilibrium might explain the correlated functional status among segregating V segments, but an unknown experimental factor could not be ruled out. Roughly uniform sequencing depth across donors was assumed in presence/absence analyses, although this assumption may not hold. At a false discovery rate of 0.05, a later analysis linked 16,000 or so TCR beta sequences to specific HLA alleles.

Receptor amplification or capture employed the immunoSEQ multiplex PCR assay. For the multiplex PCR, a mixture combining 60 forward primers for TCR Vbeta segments and 13 reverse primers for TCR Jbeta segments was used. Amplification of the CDR3 region of rearranged TCR beta genes was performed with a multiplex PCR assay on genomic DNA. On the Illumina HiSeq System, the amplified TCR beta libraries were sequenced as 87-base-pair reads. The authors' pipeline ran thus. In a later analysis, some 80 million unique TCR beta chains were counted across the 666 repertoires, and about 9.9 million of these chains were shared by at least two donors. A nearest-neighbor algorithm error-corrected the raw reads and collapsed the reads into unique sequences, merging closely related sequences to remove PCR and sequencing errors. CDR3 sequences were aligned to IMGT reference sequences to assign V, D and J gene segments. For a sequence to be retained, at least a six-nucleotide match to both a V gene segment and a J gene segment was required. A rearrangement counted as productive if the CDR3 had no stop codons and remained in frame with V and J, and every other rearrangement counted as non-productive. Following IMGT convention, CDR3 was defined as the stretch from the second conserved V-encoded cysteine to the conserved J-encoded phenylalanine. The earlier analysis of 587 of the donors excluded sequences that lacked an unambiguous match to a single V gene segment. An earlier analysis of several hundred of the donors called V segments functional above 56.7% productive rearrangements and segregating when the between-donor standard deviation exceeded 5%. To diagnose cytomegalovirus status from the catalog of TCR beta chain sequences, a statistical classification framework was built. In a later analysis, TCR nucleotide sequences were compared against IMGT/GENE-DB human TR gene sequences so that V and J genes could be assigned. A later analysis assigned CDR3 sequences and most-parsimonious VDJ recombination scenarios with the TCRdist pipeline. In a later analysis, each TCR beta chain was defined by its CDR3 amino acid sequence together with its V-gene family, and reads without a unique V-gene family were excluded. In a later analysis, 450 to 600 highly shared, low-generation-probability nucleotide sequences were removed to address suspected cross-contamination and a sequencing artifact. For each public chain, a later analysis derived a clonal expansion index from normalized ranks of inferred template counts within each repertoire. A later analysis computed generation probabilities with a VDJ recombination model fitted to out-of-frame rearrangements, and checked the results against IGoR. In a later analysis, hypergeometric tests were used to score TCR-TCR, TCR-HLA and TCR-CMV co-occurrence, with a repertoire-size bias correction applied to TCR pairs. False discovery rates were estimated in a later analysis by permuting HLA or CMV assignments 20 times. In a later analysis, co-occurring TCRs were grouped using DBSCAN, and TCRdist sequence similarity was added for clustering within HLA-allele-positive subsets. For co-occurrence clustering, repertoires with fewer than 30,000 or more than 120,000 public chains were excluded, along with four to six repertoires with anomalous nucleotide sharing. TCRdb took over this immuneACCESS table, retaining in-frame rearrangements with V and J assigned. Such tables are incomplete; in checked studies, under half of the missing clones stem from an unresolved V gene, and the remainder is unexplained. The V and J calls and clone size are taken from that table; D and trimming were inferred from the DNA. A total of fewer than 250,000 clones appear in this sample, around 80% of them only once. The top ten hold 0.85% to 1.4% of the sample.

The sequencing sample was made of PBMCs. This receptor was obtained from a middle-aged woman in good health and CMV-seronegative.

The CDR3 has the sequence CASSLDGVGLALSEQFF. In nucleotides, the sequence is TGTGCCAGCAGCTTAGATGGAGTGGGACTAGCGTTGAGTGAGCAGTTCTTC. Here the chain combines TRBV11-3 and TRBJ2-1, with 10 junctional bases fitting TRBD2. Germline trimming: 0 bases from V, 9 bases from J; junction bases outside gene matches: 11. The germline V gene provides CDR1 SGHNT and CDR2 YENEEA. CDR3 length: 17 amino acids, cysteine to phenylalanine. Here the CDR3 DNA is all that survives: 51 bases in frame from base 1.